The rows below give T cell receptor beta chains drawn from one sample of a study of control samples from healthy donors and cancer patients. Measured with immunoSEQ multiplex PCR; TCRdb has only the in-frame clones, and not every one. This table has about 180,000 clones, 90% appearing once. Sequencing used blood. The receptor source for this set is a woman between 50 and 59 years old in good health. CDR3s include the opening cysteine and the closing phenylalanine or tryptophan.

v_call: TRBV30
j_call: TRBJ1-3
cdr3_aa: CAWSVESSNTIYF

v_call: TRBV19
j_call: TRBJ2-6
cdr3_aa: CASSTVWGANVLTF

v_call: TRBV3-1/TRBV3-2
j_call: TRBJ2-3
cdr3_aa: CASSQGGLAGVGDTQYF

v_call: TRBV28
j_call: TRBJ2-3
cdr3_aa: CASSLGRTGEEVDTQYF

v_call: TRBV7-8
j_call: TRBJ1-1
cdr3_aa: CASSLQANTEAFF

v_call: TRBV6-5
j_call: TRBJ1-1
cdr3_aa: CASTSRGIEAFF

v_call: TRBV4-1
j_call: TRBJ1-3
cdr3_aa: CASSRDREGNTIYF

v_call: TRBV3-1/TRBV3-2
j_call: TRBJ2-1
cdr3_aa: CASSPERGGPSYNEQFF

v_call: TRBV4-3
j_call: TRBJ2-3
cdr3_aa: CASSPRKADTQYF

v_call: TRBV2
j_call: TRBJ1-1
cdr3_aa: CASSPTVATEAFF

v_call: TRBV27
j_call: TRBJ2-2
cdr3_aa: CASSILGLDTGELFF

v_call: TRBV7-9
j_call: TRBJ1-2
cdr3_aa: CASSLEGGGYTF

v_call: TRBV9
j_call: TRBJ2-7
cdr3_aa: CASSDRARPNEQYF

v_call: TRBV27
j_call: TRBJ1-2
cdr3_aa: CASSISRVEDGYTF

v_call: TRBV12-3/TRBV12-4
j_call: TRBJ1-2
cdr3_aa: CASSWTGRGGYTF

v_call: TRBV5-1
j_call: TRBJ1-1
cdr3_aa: CASRPGDGTEAFF

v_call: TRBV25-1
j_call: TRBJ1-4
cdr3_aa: CASTKMDSYNEKLFF

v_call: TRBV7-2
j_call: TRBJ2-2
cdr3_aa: CASSSDRANTGELFF

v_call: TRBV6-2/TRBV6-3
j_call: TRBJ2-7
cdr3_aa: CASSYRREYEQYF

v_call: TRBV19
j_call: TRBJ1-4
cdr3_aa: CASSMPSGGVDEKLFF

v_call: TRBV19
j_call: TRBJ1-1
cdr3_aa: CASSNDEQGLNTEAFF

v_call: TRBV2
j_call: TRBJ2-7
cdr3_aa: CASSDSTGPWNEQYF

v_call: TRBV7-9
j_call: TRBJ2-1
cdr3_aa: CASSRTSGGYNEQFF

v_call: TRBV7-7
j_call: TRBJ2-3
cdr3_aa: CASSSGGGTDTQYF

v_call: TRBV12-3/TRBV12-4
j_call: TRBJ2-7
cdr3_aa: CASSLSLGYEQYF

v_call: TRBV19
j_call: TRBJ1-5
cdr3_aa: CASSIARNQPQHF

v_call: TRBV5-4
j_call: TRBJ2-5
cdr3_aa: CASSGSMSRGAQYF

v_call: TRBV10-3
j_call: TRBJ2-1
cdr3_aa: CAISFIAGGGNEQFF

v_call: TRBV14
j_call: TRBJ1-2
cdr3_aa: CASSHRQGYYGYTF

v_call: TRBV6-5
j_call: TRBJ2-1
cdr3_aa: CASMTRGRTNEQFF

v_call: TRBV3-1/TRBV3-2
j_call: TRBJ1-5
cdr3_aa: CAGSRREEIDQPQHF

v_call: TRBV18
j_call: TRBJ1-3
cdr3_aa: CASSPRQGSGNTIYF

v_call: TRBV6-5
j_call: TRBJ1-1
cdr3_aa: CASSYSPGRPGAFF

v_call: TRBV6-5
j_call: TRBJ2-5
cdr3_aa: CASSSSQSRETQYF

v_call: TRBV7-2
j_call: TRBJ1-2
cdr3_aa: CASSLGRYLWDSPYGYTF

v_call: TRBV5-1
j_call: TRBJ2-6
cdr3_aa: CASSVGNAGANVLTF

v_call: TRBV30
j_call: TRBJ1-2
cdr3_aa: CAWSRPGGYTF

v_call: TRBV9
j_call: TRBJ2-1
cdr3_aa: CASSVATRANEQFF

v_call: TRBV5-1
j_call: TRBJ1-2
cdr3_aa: CASSFRDSYGYTF

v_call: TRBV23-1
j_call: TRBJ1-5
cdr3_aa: CATESNQPQHF

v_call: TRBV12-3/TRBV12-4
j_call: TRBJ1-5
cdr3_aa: CASSLGRVGPQHF

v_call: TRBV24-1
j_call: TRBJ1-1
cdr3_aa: CATSEPGFPPTEAFF

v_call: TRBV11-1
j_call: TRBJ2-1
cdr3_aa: CASSHTSGEQFF

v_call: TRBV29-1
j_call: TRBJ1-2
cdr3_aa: CSVEDLGRGDYGYTF

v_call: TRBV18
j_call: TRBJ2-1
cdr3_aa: CASSPAGINNEQFF

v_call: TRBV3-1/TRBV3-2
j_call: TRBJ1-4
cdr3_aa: CASSLGTGTNEKLFF

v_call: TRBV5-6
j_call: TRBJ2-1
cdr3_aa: CASSPTRRGLAGVEQFF

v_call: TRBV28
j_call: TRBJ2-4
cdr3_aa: CASSPPGQVAKNIQYF

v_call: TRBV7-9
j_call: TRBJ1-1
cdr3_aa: CASSLTSNTEAFF